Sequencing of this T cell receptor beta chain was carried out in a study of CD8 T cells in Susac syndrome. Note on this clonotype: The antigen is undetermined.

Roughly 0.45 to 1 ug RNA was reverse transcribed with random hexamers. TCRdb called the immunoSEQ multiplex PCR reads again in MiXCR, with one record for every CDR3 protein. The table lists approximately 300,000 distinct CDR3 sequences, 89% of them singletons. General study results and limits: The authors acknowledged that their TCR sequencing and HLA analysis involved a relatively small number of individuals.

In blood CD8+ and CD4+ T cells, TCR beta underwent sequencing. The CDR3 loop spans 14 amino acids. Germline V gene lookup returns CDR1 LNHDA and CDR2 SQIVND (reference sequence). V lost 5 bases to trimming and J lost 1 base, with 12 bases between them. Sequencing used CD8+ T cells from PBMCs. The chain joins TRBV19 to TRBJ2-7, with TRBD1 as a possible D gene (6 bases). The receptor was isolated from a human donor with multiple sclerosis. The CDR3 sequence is CASSDPRGSYEQYF. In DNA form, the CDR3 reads TGTGCCAGTAGTGACCCCAGGGGATCCTACGAGCAGTACTTC. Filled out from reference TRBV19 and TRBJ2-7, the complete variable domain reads DGGITQSPKYLFRKEGQNVTLSCEQNLNHDAMYWYRQDPGQGLRLIYYSQIVNDFQKGDIAEGYSVSREKKESFPLTVTSAQKNPTAFYLCASSDPRGSYEQYFGPGTRLTVT.